This T cell receptor beta chain was retrieved from a study of CD8+CD57+ T cells in acquired aplastic anemia. The TCR beta profiling, which covered VDJ combination and CDR3 sequence, was carried out using genomic DNA as the template. MiXCR, run by TCRdb on the reads, gives a single entry per CDR3 protein. The repertoire holds around 290,000 distinct CDR3 sequences, under 60% seen once, with roughly 1.3% in the top ten. The CDR3 length is 14 residues. Trimming shortened V by 5 bases and J by 3 bases, and 14 bases separated the two germline ends. This clonotype was seen many times. Patients picked for sequencing had shown CD8+CD57+ cell expansion detected by flow cytometry.

The TCR sequence derives from a human donor with aplastic anemia. Sample: sorted CD4+, CD8+, or CD8+CD57+ T cells (not recorded which) from PBMCs. The rearrangement joins TRBV12-3 or TRBV12-4 to TRBJ2-7; D gene ambiguous. The CDR3 protein is CASSPRATNYEQYF. The CDR3 DNA follows: TGTGCCAGCAGTCCCCGGGCTACCAACTACGAGCAGTACTTC.